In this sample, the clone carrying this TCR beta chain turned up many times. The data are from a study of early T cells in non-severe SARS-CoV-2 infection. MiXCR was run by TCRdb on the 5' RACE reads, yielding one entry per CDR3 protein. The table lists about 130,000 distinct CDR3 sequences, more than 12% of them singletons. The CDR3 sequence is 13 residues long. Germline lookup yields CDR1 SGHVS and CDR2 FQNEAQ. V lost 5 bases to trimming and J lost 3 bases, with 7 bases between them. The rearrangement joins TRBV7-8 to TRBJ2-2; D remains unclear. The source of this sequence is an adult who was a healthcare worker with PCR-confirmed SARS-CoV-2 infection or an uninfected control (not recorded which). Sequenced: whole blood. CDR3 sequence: CASSRAHTGELFF. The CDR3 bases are TGTGCCAGCAGCCGAGCGCACACCGGGGAGCTGTTTTTT. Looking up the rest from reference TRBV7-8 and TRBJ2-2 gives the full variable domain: GAGVSQSPRYKVAKRGQDVALRCDPISGHVSLFWYQQALGQGPEFLTYFQNEAQLDKSGLPSDRFFAERPEGSVSTLKIQRTQQEDSAVYLCASSRAHTGELFFGEGSRLTVL.